The rows below give T cell receptor beta chains drawn from one sample of a study of T cells in Graves' hyperthyroidism and ophthalmopathy. From the multiplex PCR reads, TCRdb called clonotypes with MiXCR, one entry per CDR3 protein. The sample has almost 250,000 distinct CDR3 sequences; approximately 23% are singletons. Sequencing input: blood. The receptors shown here come from a woman aged 40 to 50 with Graves' ophthalmopathy. The CDR3 runs from the conserved cysteine through the conserved F or W. D genes are given only for firm matches. Only some rows state a clone size, as once, few, many or a class for expanded clones.

V: TRBV29-1; length: 14; D: -; J: TRBJ2-4; size: many; DNA: TGCAGCGTTAAAGGGAAAGGGATCAAAAACATTCAGTACTTC; CDR3: CSVKGKGIKNIQYF
V: TRBV18; length: 12; D: TRBD1; J: TRBJ1-1; size: many; DNA: TGTGCCAGCTCGAAACAGGGGGCTGAAGCTTTCTTT; CDR3: CASSKQGAEAFF
V: TRBV19; length: 14; D: TRBD1; J: TRBJ2-7; size: many; DNA: TGTGCCAGTACCACAGGGGGTCCTTCCTACGAGCAGTACTTC; CDR3: CASTTGGPSYEQYF
V: TRBV12-3/TRBV12-4; length: 19; D: TRBD2; J: TRBJ2-6; size: many; DNA: TGTGCCAGCAGTTTCGGGGGGATCGGCCCTTTCTCTGGGGCCAACGTCCTGACTTTC; CDR3: CASSFGGIGPFSGANVLTF
V: TRBV12-3/TRBV12-4; length: 11; D: -; J: TRBJ1-1; size: -; DNA: TGTGCCAGCAAGTCGCGGGCTGAAGCTTTCTTT; CDR3: CASKSRAEAFF
V: TRBV12-3/TRBV12-4; length: 15; D: -; J: TRBJ2-2; size: -; DNA: TGTGCCAGCAGTACGGCCCAGTCGAACACCGGGGAGCTGTTTTTT; CDR3: CASSTAQSNTGELFF
V: TRBV11-2; length: 16; D: -; J: TRBJ2-7; size: few; DNA: TGTGCCTGCAGCTTACTGCCGGGAACATCTAACTACGAGCAGTACTTC; CDR3: CACSLLPGTSNYEQYF
V: TRBV9; length: 18; D: -; J: TRBJ2-5; size: -; DNA: TGTGCCAGCAGCGTAGGCGGCGTGTGGGGGTTCGAGGAAGAGACCCAGTACTTC; CDR3: CASSVGGVWGFEEETQYF
V: TRBV9; length: 14; D: TRBD2; J: TRBJ2-7; size: many; DNA: TGTGCCAGCAGCGTAGGGCTAGCGGGCTACGAGCAGTACTTC; CDR3: CASSVGLAGYEQYF
V: TRBV12-3/TRBV12-4; length: 16; D: TRBD2; J: TRBJ2-7; size: many; DNA: TGTGCCAGCACCGTCCTCCGCGGGACTAGCGGATACGAGCAGTACTTC; CDR3: CASTVLRGTSGYEQYF
V: TRBV30; length: 16; D: -; J: TRBJ2-7; size: many; DNA: TGTGCCTACTACACCTACGACCCTATAAGCTCCTACGAGCAGTACTTC; CDR3: CAYYTYDPISSYEQYF
V: TRBV3-1; length: 15; D: TRBD1; J: TRBJ1-2; size: many; DNA: TGTGCCAGCAGCCTACGGGACAGACAGAACTATGGCTACACCTTC; CDR3: CASSLRDRQNYGYTF
V: TRBV20-1; length: 15; D: TRBD2; J: TRBJ2-5; size: few; DNA: TGCAGTGCTACACGAACGACTAGCTACGAAGAGACCCAGTACTTC; CDR3: CSATRTTSYEETQYF
V: TRBV28; length: 14; D: -; J: TRBJ2-5; size: many; DNA: TGTGCCAGCAGTCTAGGACGCACCCTAGAGACCCAGTACTTC; CDR3: CASSLGRTLETQYF
V: TRBV12-3/TRBV12-4; length: 13; D: -; J: TRBJ2-7; size: -; DNA: TGTGCCAGCAGTTTAATCCTCCGGGACGAGCAGTACTTC; CDR3: CASSLILRDEQYF
V: TRBV9; length: 15; D: -; J: TRBJ2-7; size: many; DNA: TGTGCCAGCAGCGTAGTAACGGGACCCCTCGCCGAGCAGTACTTC; CDR3: CASSVVTGPLAEQYF
V: TRBV19; length: 13; D: -; J: TRBJ1-1; size: many; DNA: TGTGCCAGTAGTGCATCAGGGGTGACTGAAGCTTTCTTT; CDR3: CASSASGVTEAFF
V: TRBV19; length: 14; D: -; J: TRBJ2-7; size: many; DNA: TGTGCCAGCAGTCCCAGGGACGGACCCTACGAGCAGTACTTC; CDR3: CASSPRDGPYEQYF
V: TRBV5-1; length: 15; D: TRBD2; J: TRBJ2-7; size: many; DNA: TGCGCCAGCAGCCTAGAGCGGGAGCATCAGTACGAGCAGTACTTC; CDR3: CASSLEREHQYEQYF
V: TRBV15; length: 15; D: -; J: TRBJ1-5; size: many; DNA: TGTGCCACCAGCAGGGTAGGGAATAGCAATCAGCCCCAGCATTTT; CDR3: CATSRVGNSNQPQHF
V: TRBV20-1; length: 14; D: TRBD1; J: TRBJ1-5; size: many; DNA: TGCAGTGCTAGAAATGACAGGGGCAATCAGCCCCAGCATTTT; CDR3: CSARNDRGNQPQHF
V: TRBV19; length: 16; D: TRBD2; J: TRBJ2-5; size: -; DNA: TGTGCCAGCAGCATTCGACTAGCGGGGGGGCAAGAGACCCAGTACTTC; CDR3: CASSIRLAGGQETQYF
V: TRBV7-2; length: 15; D: TRBD2; J: TRBJ2-7; size: many; DNA: TGTGCCAGCAGCTTAGTGTCGCGGGGGGCCTACGAGCAGTACTTC; CDR3: CASSLVSRGAYEQYF
V: TRBV19; length: 13; D: -; J: TRBJ1-5; size: many; DNA: TGTGCCAGTAGTATAAGGGATGGTCAGCCCCAGCATTTT; CDR3: CASSIRDGQPQHF
V: TRBV29-1; length: 14; D: -; J: TRBJ1-2; size: many; DNA: TGCAGCGCCGCCCTGAACGGTCTTAACTATGGCTACACCTTC; CDR3: CSAALNGLNYGYTF
V: TRBV2; length: 15; D: TRBD1; J: TRBJ1-5; size: many; DNA: TGTGCCAGCGGGGGGGAACAGGGGATCGGTCAGCCCCAGCATTTT; CDR3: CASGGEQGIGQPQHF
V: TRBV28; length: 19; D: TRBD1; J: TRBJ2-5; size: -; DNA: TGTGCCAGCAGTCCATTAATAGGGGGACAGGGCCAAGGCAGGGAGACCCAGTACTTC; CDR3: CASSPLIGGQGQGRETQYF
V: TRBV5-1; length: 15; D: -; J: TRBJ2-2; size: few; DNA: TGCGCCAGCAGCTTCGGACGCTCCAACACCGGGGAGCTGTTTTTT; CDR3: CASSFGRSNTGELFF
V: TRBV5-1; length: 18; D: -; J: TRBJ2-2; size: -; DNA: TGCGCCAGCAGCTCACCCGCTAAACGAGGGATACAAACCGGGGAGCTGTTTTTT; CDR3: CASSSPAKRGIQTGELFF
V: TRBV20-1; length: 14; D: TRBD2; J: TRBJ2-1; size: few; DNA: TGCAGTGCTCCGCTTAGCGGGTCTCACAATGAGCAGTTCTTC; CDR3: CSAPLSGSHNEQFF
V: TRBV6-2/TRBV6-3; length: 15; D: -; J: TRBJ2-7; size: -; DNA: TGTGCCAGCAGTTCCCCGGCACGGGCTACCTACGAGCAGTACTTC; CDR3: CASSSPARATYEQYF
V: TRBV4-1; length: 17; D: TRBD2; J: TRBJ2-7; size: many; DNA: TGCGCCAGCAGCCAAGATCGAGGGCTAGCGGGAGTATACGAGCAGTACTTC; CDR3: CASSQDRGLAGVYEQYF
V: TRBV29-1; length: 12; D: -; J: TRBJ1-2; size: many; DNA: TGCAGCGTTCCCGGGACTCCCTTTGGCTACACCTTC; CDR3: CSVPGTPFGYTF
V: TRBV2; length: 14; D: TRBD2; J: TRBJ2-5; size: -; DNA: TGTGCCAGCACGCACGGGAGGCCTCCCGGGACCCAGTACTTC; CDR3: CASTHGRPPGTQYF
V: TRBV20-1; length: 11; D: -; J: TRBJ2-2; size: many; DNA: TGCAGTGCAGTCACCACCGGGGAGCTGTTTTTT; CDR3: CSAVTTGELFF
V: TRBV28; length: 15; D: TRBD2; J: TRBJ2-5; size: many; DNA: TGTGCCAGCAGTCGAAGGACTAGCGGGAGTGAGACCCAGTACTTC; CDR3: CASSRRTSGSETQYF
V: TRBV25-1; length: 15; D: -; J: TRBJ1-6; size: many; DNA: TGTGCCAGCAGTGAGAGCGAGCAGTGGAATTCACCCCTCCACTTT; CDR3: CASSESEQWNSPLHF
V: TRBV6-1; length: 14; D: -; J: TRBJ1-2; size: many; DNA: TGTGCCAGCAGGAACTCAGGGGAGTCCTATGGCTACACCTTC; CDR3: CASRNSGESYGYTF
V: TRBV19; length: 14; D: -; J: TRBJ1-5; size: many; DNA: TGTGCCAGTAGTCCCCGACAGCACAATCAGCCCCAGCATTTT; CDR3: CASSPRQHNQPQHF
V: TRBV29-1; length: 15; D: TRBD2; J: TRBJ2-7; size: many; DNA: TGCAGCGTTGACTCCATAGCGGGAGGGCCATACGAGCAGTACTTC; CDR3: CSVDSIAGGPYEQYF
V: TRBV19; length: 16; D: -; J: TRBJ1-1; size: few; DNA: TGTGCCAGTAGTCCGGGGACCGGGACGGCCTACACTGAAGCTTTCTTT; CDR3: CASSPGTGTAYTEAFF
V: TRBV3-1; length: 15; D: -; J: TRBJ1-3; size: many; DNA: TGTGCCAGCAGCCAAGAGGCAGGGCCTGGAAACACCATATATTTT; CDR3: CASSQEAGPGNTIYF
V: TRBV30; length: 13; D: TRBD1; J: TRBJ2-7; size: -; DNA: TGTGCCTGGAGAGGACAGGGGCCCCACGAGCAGTACTTC; CDR3: CAWRGQGPHEQYF
V: TRBV30; length: 14; D: TRBD2; J: TRBJ2-7; size: -; DNA: TGTGCCTGTCATTTGAGCGGGACCTCCTACGAGCAGTACTTC; CDR3: CACHLSGTSYEQYF
V: TRBV6-5; length: 16; D: -; J: TRBJ2-6; size: many; DNA: TGTGCCAGCTACACCCCCCATGTCCCTGAGGCCAACGTCCTGACTTTC; CDR3: CASYTPHVPEANVLTF
V: TRBV20-1; length: 14; D: -; J: TRBJ2-7; size: many; DNA: TGCAGTGCTTCCAGACTGGAAGGGTCCTACGAGCAGTACTTC; CDR3: CSASRLEGSYEQYF
V: TRBV30; length: 14; D: -; J: TRBJ1-5; size: many; DNA: TGTGCCTGGAGTGTTGGAGGGGACGTCAGGGCCCAGCATTTT; CDR3: CAWSVGGDVRAQHF
V: TRBV7-3; length: 12; D: -; J: TRBJ2-3; size: -; DNA: TGTGCCAGCAGCTCCCCGTGGGGTACGCAGTATTTT; CDR3: CASSSPWGTQYF
V: TRBV28; length: 14; D: TRBD1; J: TRBJ1-2; size: many; DNA: TGTGCCAGCATAGACAGGGGGCTGATCTATGGCTACACCTTC; CDR3: CASIDRGLIYGYTF
V: TRBV10-3; length: 14; D: -; J: TRBJ2-2; size: many; DNA: TGTGCCATCAGTGCCGGACAAGACACCGGGGAGCTGTTTTTT; CDR3: CAISAGQDTGELFF
V: TRBV11-2; length: 15; D: -; J: TRBJ2-5; size: -; DNA: TGTGCCAGCAGCCCCCCGGGCCCATTTCCGGAGACCCAGTACTTC; CDR3: CASSPPGPFPETQYF
V: TRBV6-1; length: 13; D: -; J: TRBJ2-5; size: -; DNA: TGTGCCAGCGGTATGACAGTATACGAGACCCAGTACTTC; CDR3: CASGMTVYETQYF
V: TRBV6-1; length: 14; D: -; J: TRBJ1-5; size: -; DNA: TGTGCCAGCCATCGATTTGGGAGCAATCAGCCCCAGCATTTT; CDR3: CASHRFGSNQPQHF
V: TRBV6-5; length: 15; D: -; J: TRBJ2-5; size: many; DNA: TGTGCCAGCAGTATCAACGGAGGAGGCCAAGAGACCCAGTACTTC; CDR3: CASSINGGGQETQYF
V: TRBV7-3; length: 13; D: -; J: TRBJ2-7; size: many; DNA: TGTGCCAGCGCCTGGACCGCGTCCTACGAGCAGTACTTC; CDR3: CASAWTASYEQYF